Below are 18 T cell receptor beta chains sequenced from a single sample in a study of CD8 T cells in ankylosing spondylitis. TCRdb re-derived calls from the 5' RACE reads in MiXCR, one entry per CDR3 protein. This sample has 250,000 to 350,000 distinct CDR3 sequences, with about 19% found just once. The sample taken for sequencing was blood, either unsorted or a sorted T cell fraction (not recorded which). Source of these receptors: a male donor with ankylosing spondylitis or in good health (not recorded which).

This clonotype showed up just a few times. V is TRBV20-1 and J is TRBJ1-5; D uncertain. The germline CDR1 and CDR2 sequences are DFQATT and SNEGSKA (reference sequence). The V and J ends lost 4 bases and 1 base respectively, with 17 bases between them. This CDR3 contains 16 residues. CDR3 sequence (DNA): TGCAGTGCTAAGGTGATTGGGGAAGGGAGCAATCAGCCCCAGCATTTT. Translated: CSAKVIGEGSNQPQHF.

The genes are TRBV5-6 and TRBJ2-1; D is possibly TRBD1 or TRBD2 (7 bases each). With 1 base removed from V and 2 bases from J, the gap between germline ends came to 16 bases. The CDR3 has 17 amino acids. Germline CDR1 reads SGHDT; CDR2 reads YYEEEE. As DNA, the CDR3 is TGTGCCAGCAGCTTGAGGTCACCAGGGGGGGCCTACAATGAGCAGTTCTTC. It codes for CASSLRSPGGAYNEQFF. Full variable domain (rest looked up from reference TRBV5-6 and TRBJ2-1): DAGVTQSPTHLIKTRGQQVTLRCSPKSGHDTVSWYQQALGQGPQFIFQYYEEEERQRGNFPDRFSGHQFPNYSSELNVNALLLGDSALYLCASSLRSPGGAYNEQFFGPGTRLTVL.

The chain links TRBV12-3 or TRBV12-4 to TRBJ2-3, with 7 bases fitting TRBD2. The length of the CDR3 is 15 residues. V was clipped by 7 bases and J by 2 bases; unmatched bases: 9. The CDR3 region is CASTRREGITDTQYF. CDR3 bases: TGTGCCAGCACCAGAAGGGAGGGGATCACAGATACGCAGTATTTT.

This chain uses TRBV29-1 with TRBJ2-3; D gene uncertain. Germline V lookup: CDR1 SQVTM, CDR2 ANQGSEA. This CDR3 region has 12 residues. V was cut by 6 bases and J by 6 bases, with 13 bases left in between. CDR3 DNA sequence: TGCAGCGTGGGCCTGGGGTCGGATACGCAGTATTTT. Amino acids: CSVGLGSDTQYF.

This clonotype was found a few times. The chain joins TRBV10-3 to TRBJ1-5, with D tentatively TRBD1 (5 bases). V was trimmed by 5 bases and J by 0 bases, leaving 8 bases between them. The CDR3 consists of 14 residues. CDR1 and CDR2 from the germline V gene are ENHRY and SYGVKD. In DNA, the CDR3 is TGTGCCATCAGTAAGACAGATAGCAATCAGCCCCAGCATTTT. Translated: CAISKTDSNQPQHF.

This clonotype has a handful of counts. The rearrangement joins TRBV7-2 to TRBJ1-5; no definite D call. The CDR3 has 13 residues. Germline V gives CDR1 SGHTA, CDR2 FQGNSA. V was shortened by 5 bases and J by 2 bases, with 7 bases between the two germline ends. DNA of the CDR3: TGTGCCAGCAGCAATGTGGGCAATCAGCCCCAGCATTTT. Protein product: CASSNVGNQPQHF.

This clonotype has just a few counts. The CDR3 is CATEEITEAFF. The CDR3 coding sequence is TGTGCCACAGAGGAAATCACTGAAGCTTTCTTT. V usage is TRBV12-3 or TRBV12-4 and J usage is TRBJ1-1; D ambiguous. V lost 10 bases and J lost 4, with 10 bases in between. This CDR3 is built from 11 residues.

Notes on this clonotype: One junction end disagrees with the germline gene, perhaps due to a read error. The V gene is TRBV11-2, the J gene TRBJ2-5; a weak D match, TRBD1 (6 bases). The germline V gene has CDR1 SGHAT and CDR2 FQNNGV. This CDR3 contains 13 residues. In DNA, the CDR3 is TGTGCCAACAGCCCGGACAGCCAAGAGACCCAGTACTTC. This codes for CANSPDSQETQYF.

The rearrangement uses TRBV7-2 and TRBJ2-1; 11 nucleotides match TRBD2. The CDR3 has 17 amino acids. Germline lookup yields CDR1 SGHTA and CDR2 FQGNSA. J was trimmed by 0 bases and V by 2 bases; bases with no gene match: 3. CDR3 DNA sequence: TGTGCCAGCAGCTTATGGGGGACTAGCGGCTCCTACAATGAGCAGTTCTTC. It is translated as CASSLWGTSGSYNEQFF.

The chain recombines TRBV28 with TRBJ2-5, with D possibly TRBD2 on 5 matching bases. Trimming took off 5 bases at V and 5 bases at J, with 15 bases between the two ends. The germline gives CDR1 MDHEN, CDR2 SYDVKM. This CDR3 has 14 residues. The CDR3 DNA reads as TGTGCCAGCAGTCCCCCGGGTAGAGGGGAGACCCAGTACTTC. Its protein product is CASSPPGRGETQYF.

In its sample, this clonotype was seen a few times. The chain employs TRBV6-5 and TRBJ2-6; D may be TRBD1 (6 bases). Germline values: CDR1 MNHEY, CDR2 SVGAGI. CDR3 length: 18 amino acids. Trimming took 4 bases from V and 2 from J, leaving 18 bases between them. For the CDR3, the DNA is TGTGCCAGCAGTTCCCCACCCTACGACAGGCCTGGGGCCAACGTCCTGACTTTC. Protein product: CASSSPPYDRPGANVLTF.

This chain's CDR3 is CASSLGFGGSYNEQFF. As DNA, the CDR3 is TGTGCCAGCAGCTTGGGGTTCGGGGGTTCCTACAATGAGCAGTTCTTC. The rearrangement joins TRBV7-9 to TRBJ2-1; D is perhaps TRBD2 (6 bases). V dropped 3 bases and J dropped 1 base, with 13 bases sitting between them. Germline CDR1 reads SEHNR; CDR2 reads FQNEAQ (reference sequence). This CDR3 contains 16 residues. Full variable domain (rest looked up from reference TRBV7-9 and TRBJ2-1): DTGVSQNPRHKITKRGQNVTFRCDPISEHNRLYWYRQTLGQGPEFLTYFQNEAQLEKSRLLSDRFSAERPKGSFSTLEIQRTEQGDSAMYLCASSLGFGGSYNEQFFGPGTRLTVL.

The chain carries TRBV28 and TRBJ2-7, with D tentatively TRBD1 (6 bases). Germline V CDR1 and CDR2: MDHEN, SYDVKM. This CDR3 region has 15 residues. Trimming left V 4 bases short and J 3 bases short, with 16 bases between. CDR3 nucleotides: TGTGCCAGCAGTTCCGCGGACAGAGTCGGCTACGAGCAGTACGTC. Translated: CASSSADRVGYEQYV.

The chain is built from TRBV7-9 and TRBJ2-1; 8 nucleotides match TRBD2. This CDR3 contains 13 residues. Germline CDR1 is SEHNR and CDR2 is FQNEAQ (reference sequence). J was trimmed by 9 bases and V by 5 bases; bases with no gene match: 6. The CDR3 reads CASSSSGIGEQFF. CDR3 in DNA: TGTGCCAGCAGCAGTAGCGGGATAGGTGAGCAGTTCTTC.

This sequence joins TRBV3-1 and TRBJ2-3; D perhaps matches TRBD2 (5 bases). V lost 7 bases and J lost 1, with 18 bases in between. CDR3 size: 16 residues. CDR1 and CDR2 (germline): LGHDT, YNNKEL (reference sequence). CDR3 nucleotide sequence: TGTGCCAGCACCTCCTGGTCCGGGGTCGGCACAGATACGCAGTATTTT. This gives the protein CASTSWSGVGTDTQYF.

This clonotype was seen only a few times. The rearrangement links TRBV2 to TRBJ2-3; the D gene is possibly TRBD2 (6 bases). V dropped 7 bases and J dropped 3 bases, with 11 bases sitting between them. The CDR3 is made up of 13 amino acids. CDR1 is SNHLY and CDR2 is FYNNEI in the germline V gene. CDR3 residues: CASNGGNTDTQYF. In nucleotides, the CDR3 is TGTGCCAGCAACGGGGGTAATACAGATACGCAGTATTTT.

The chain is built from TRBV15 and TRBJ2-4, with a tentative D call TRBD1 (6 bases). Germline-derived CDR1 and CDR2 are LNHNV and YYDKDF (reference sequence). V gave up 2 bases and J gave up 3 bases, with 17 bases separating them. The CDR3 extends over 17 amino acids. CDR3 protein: CATSRKLHRDIKNIQYF. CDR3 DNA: TGTGCCACCAGCAGAAAACTTCACCGGGACATCAAAAACATTCAGTACTTC.

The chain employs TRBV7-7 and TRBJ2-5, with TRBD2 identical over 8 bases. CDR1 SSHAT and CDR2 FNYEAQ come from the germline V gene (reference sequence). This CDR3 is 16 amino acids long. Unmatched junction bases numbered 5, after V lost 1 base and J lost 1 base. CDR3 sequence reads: CASSLGVGRAQETQYF. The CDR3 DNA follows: TGTGCCAGCAGCTTAGGAGTCGGGAGGGCCCAAGAGACCCAGTACTTC.